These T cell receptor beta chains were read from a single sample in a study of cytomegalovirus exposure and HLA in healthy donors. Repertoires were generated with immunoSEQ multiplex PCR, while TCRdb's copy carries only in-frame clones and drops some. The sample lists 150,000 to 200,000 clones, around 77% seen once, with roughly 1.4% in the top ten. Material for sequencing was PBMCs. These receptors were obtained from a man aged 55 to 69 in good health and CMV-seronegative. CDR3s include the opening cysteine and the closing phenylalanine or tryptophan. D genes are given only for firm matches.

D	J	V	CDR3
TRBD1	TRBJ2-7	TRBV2	CASREPGQGTYEQYF
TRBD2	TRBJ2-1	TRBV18	CASSPSGLGLVDEQFF
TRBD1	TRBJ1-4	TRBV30	CAWTRRTGEKLFF
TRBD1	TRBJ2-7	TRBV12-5	CASGAGTGVYEQYF
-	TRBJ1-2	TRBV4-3	CASSQDGSEQGYTF
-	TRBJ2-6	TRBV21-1	CANIRRGLAGPSGANVLTF
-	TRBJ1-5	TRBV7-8	CASSLLGAGWSNQPQHF
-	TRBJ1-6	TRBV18	CASSTTYNSPLHF
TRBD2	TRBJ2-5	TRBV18	CASSPPSGEETQYF
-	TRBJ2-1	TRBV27	CASSLTPLGGLNEQFF
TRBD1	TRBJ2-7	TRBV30	CAWSVLGTGRNFAYEQYF
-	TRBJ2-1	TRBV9	CASSVAGGGYNEQFF
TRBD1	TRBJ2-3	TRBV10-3	CAISEGTGDDTQYF
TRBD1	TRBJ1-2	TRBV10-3	CAITGTGAGYTF
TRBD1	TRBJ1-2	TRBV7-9	CSSTNRGANYGYTF
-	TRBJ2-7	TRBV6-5	CASNRGRRGEQYF
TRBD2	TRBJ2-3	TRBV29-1	CSVRTRYTDTQYF
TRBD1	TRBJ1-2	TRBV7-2	CASSSPGQGFYGYTF
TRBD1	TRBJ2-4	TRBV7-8	CASSLEGAGLNIQYF
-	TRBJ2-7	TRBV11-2	CASSLETTYEQYF
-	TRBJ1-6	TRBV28	CASSTGSYNSPLHF
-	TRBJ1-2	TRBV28	CASSFQRGSYGYTF
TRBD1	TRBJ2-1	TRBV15	CATTQDRVDNEQFF
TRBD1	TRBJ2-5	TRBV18	CASSRTGTQETQYF
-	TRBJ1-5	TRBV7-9	CASSLGSGPQGGPQHF
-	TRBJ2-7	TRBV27	CASSLFPPRAGEQYF
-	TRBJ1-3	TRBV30	CAWSAGLSGNTIYF
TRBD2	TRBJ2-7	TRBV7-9	CASSLGGWGLPTLYEQYF
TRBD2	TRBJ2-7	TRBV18	CASSPGRDYEQYF
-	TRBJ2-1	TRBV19	CASSLQGSYNEQFF
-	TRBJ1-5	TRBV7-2	CASSLVAGSGNQPQHF
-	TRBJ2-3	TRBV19	CASGVSSTDTQYF
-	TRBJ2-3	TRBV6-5	CASSRLTGSTDTQYF
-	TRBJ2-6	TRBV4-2	CASSQDGIWAGANVLTF
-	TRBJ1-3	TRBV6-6	CASRSLTGSGNTIYF
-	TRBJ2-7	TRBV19	CASSVTGRGEQYF
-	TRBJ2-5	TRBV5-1	CASSSRETQYF
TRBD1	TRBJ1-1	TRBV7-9	CASSTRDRGGEAFF
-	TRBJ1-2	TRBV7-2	CASSLSGLYGYTF
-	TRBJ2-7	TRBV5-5	CASSPRSAGAYEQYF
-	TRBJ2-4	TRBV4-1	CASSQGLVPGRQTLAKNIQYF
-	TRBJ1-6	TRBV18	CASSPMSSYNSPLHF
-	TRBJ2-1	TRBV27	CASSSDSLGTFF
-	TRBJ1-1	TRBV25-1	CASSVTGSAKSFF
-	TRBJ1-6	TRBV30	CAWSHRNNSPLHF
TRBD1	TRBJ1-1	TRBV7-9	CASSPGTGRWNTEAFF